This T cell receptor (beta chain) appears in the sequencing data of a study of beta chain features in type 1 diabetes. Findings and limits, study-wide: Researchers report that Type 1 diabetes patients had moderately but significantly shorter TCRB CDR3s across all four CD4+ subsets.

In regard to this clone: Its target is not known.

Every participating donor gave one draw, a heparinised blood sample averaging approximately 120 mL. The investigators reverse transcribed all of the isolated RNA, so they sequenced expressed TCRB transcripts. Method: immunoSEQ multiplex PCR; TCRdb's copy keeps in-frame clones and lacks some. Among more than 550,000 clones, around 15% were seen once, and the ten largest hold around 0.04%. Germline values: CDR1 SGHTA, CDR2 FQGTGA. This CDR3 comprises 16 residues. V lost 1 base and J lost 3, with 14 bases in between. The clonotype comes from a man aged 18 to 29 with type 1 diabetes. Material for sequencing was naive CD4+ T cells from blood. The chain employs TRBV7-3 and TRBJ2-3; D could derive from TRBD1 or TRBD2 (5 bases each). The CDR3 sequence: CASSLNFGGGTDTQYF. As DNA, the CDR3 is TGTGCCAGCAGCTTAAATTTTGGTGGGGGAACAGATACGCAGTATTTT.